Shown below are 20 T cell receptor beta chains from a single sample sequenced in a study of T cells in Graves' hyperthyroidism and ophthalmopathy. Amplified TCR beta CDR3 regions derived from RNA transcripts. A first-round RT-PCR of the TCR CDR3 used the HTBI primer set. TCRdb re-analysed the multiplex PCR reads in MiXCR, keeping a single row per CDR3 protein. This table has 550,000 to 600,000 distinct CDR3 sequences, 13% to 15% appearing once. Sequencing was carried out using blood. Receptor source: a woman between 18 and 29 years old with Graves' ophthalmopathy.

The sample holds a few counts of this clonotype. The chain recombines TRBV27 with TRBJ2-7; possibly TRBD2 for D (7 bases). CDR1 and CDR2 (germline): MNHEY, SMNVEV (reference sequence). The CDR3 extends over 15 amino acids. Trimming took 1 base from V and 4 from J, leaving 14 bases between them. CDR3 protein: CASSLFGGRAYEQYF. CDR3 nucleotides: TGTGCCAGCAGTTTATTCGGGGGGCGAGCGTACGAGCAGTACTTC.

In its sample, this clonotype was seen many times. The chain joins TRBV3-1 to TRBJ2-7; 11 bases are a match to TRBD2. This CDR3 contains 16 residues. Germline-derived CDR1 and CDR2 are LGHDT and YNNKEL (reference sequence). V shed 3 bases and J 2 bases; nucleotides not matched to a gene: 6. CDR3 sequence (DNA): TGTGCCAGCAGCCACGGCCGACTAGCGGGGACCTACGAGCAGTACTTC. Its protein is CASSHGRLAGTYEQYF.

Ten or more counts support this clonotype. This chain links TRBV28 with TRBJ2-2; a weak D match, TRBD1 (6 bases). V was trimmed by 4 bases and J by 4 bases, leaving 19 bases between them. The CDR3 covers 17 residues. CDR1 and CDR2 from the germline V gene are MDHEN and SYDVKM. This CDR3 reads CASSSTPDSLGTGELFF. The CDR3 DNA reads TGTGCCAGCAGTTCGACCCCGGACAGCCTAGGCACCGGGGAGCTGTTTTTT.

This clonotype appeared a single time. The chain uses TRBV7-9 and TRBJ2-7; 11 positions match TRBD2. The germline CDR1 and CDR2 sequences are SEHNR and FQNEAQ (reference sequence). The CDR3 totals 14 residues. V gave up 5 bases and J gave up 3 bases; unmatched junction bases: 3. The CDR3 region has the DNA TGTGCCAGCAGCCATACTAGCGGGGGCTACGAGCAGTACTTC. It specifies CASSHTSGGYEQYF. Full variable domain (missing parts from reference TRBV7-9 and TRBJ2-7): DTGVSQNPRHKITKRGQNVTFRCDPISEHNRLYWYRQTLGQGPEFLTYFQNEAQLEKSRLLSDRFSAERPKGSFSTLEIQRTEQGDSAMYLCASSHTSGGYEQYFGPGTRLTVT.

About this clonotype: One junction end disagrees with the germline gene, perhaps due to a read error. The chain has TRBV5-6 and TRBJ1-2; 9 bases match TRBD1. The CDR3 length is 15 residues. Germline V lookup: CDR1 SGHDT, CDR2 YYEEEE. The CDR3 bases are TGTGCCAGCAGCCCTCACCAGACAGGGGGATCAGGCTGCACCTTC. It codes for CASSPHQTGGSGCTF.

The table lists this clonotype with many counts. The chain is built from TRBV12-3 or TRBV12-4 and TRBJ1-2; TRBD1 aligns across 8 bases. The CDR3 extends over 13 amino acids. Losses at the gene ends were 3 bases for V and 6 bases for J; bases not matched to a gene: 3. CDR3 residues: CASSLDREHGYTF. The CDR3 DNA reads as TGTGCCAGCAGTTTGGACAGGGAACATGGCTACACCTTC.

The table lists this clonotype with a few counts. This chain uses TRBV20-1 with TRBJ2-7; D may correspond to TRBD1 or TRBD2 (5 bases each). This CDR3 has 14 amino acids. Trimming took 1 base from V and 5 from J, leaving 15 bases between them. Germline CDR1 DFQATT, CDR2 SNEGSKA (reference sequence). CDR3 coding DNA: TGCAGTGCTAGAGCGGGACCGTCTTGGGACGAGCAGTACTTC. This encodes CSARAGPSWDEQYF.

This clonotype was seen many times. This chain connects TRBV20-1 to TRBJ1-2, with 8 bases aligning to TRBD1. Germline V gives CDR1 DFQATT, CDR2 SNEGSKA (reference sequence). V lost 0 bases and J lost 4; bases outside the gene matches: 13. The CDR3 is made up of 17 amino acids. The CDR3 sequence is CSARDWRARGLGYGYTF. As DNA, the CDR3 is TGCAGTGCTAGAGATTGGAGGGCCAGGGGGCTAGGCTATGGCTACACCTTC.

This clonotype came up many times. V and J are TRBV28 and TRBJ1-5, with D uncertain. CDR1 is MDHEN and CDR2 is SYDVKM in the germline V gene. The CDR3 totals 11 residues. The ends were cut back, 4 bases at V and 10 bases at J, with 8 bases in the middle. The CDR3 DNA follows: TGTGCCAGCAGTTCCCCAGGCCCCCAGCATTTT. Translation: CASSSPGPQHF.

This clonotype was picked up many times. CDR3 in DNA: TGCAGTGCGCCGGCGGCAGCCCCCTACGAGCAGTACTTC. Translation: CSAPAAAPYEQYF. The chain is built from TRBV20-1 and TRBJ2-7; no definite D call. Germline-derived CDR1 and CDR2 are DFQATT and SNEGSKA (reference sequence). The CDR3 contains 13 residues. Trimming left V 6 bases short and J 2 bases short, with 14 bases between.

This clonotype was detected a few times. The J gene is TRBJ2-2, the V gene TRBV19; TRBD2 aligns across 7 bases. Germline V gene lookup returns CDR1 LNHDA and CDR2 SQIVND (reference sequence). CDR3 size: 15 residues. V gave up 10 bases and J gave up 1 base; unmatched junction bases: 9. CDR3 residues: CATREGRRNTGELFF. The CDR3 nucleotides are TGTGCCACCAGGGAGGGTAGACGGAACACCGGGGAGCTGTTTTTT.

This chain uses TRBV14 with TRBJ1-6; D gene ambiguous. The CDR3 has 16 residues. Per the germline V gene, CDR1 is SGHDN and CDR2 is FVKESK. Trimming removed 4 bases at V and 8 bases at J, with 18 bases between. The CDR3 DNA sequence: TGTGCCAGCAGCCTGACACATAACGTTCTTCATTCACCCCTCCACTTT. Amino acid sequence: CASSLTHNVLHSPLHF.

This clonotype was observed many times. This chain uses TRBV6-6 with TRBJ1-6; a possible D gene is TRBD1 (5 bases). CDR1 MNHNY and CDR2 SVGAGI come from the germline V gene (reference sequence). The CDR3 runs 15 residues. Trimming pared 0 bases from V and 9 bases from J, leaving 12 bases between. The CDR3 region has the DNA TGTGCCAGCAGTTACTCTAGTCAGGGCGGTTCACCCCTCCACTTT. Its translation: CASSYSSQGGSPLHF.

This clonotype was counted many times. The chain combines TRBV3-1 with TRBJ2-7, with D perhaps matching TRBD1 (5 bases). The CDR3 is made up of 17 amino acids. Trimming stripped 2 bases from V and 3 bases from J, with 20 bases between. The germline V gene encodes CDR1 LGHDT and CDR2 YNNKEL (reference sequence). CDR3 coding DNA: TGTGCCAGCAGCCAACGTAACATCGGGCGGACATTCTACGAGCAGTACTTC. Amino acid sequence: CASSQRNIGRTFYEQYF.

Concerning this clonotype itself: Its ends do not fully match the called genes, so a read error is possible. V gene TRBV20-1 combines with J gene TRBJ1-2, with TRBD1 matching over 9 bases. The germline V gene has CDR1 DFQATT and CDR2 SNEGSKA (reference sequence). This CDR3 has 14 amino acids. The CDR3 loop is CSARDGTPPGTGPF. CDR3 bases: TGCAGTGCTAGAGATGGGACCCCCCCCGGGACAGGGCCCTTC.

Turning to this clonotype: One end of the junction does not line up with germline, which may come from a read error. V usage is TRBV28 and J usage is TRBJ1-4, with no clear D. The CDR3 is 13 amino acids. Germline CDR1 is MDHEN and CDR2 is SYDVKM. CDR3 DNA: TGTGCCAGCAGTTTATCCTCCCGATTAGGTTCGTTCTTT. Translation gives CASSLSSRLGSFF.

This clonotype has at least ten counts. V and J are TRBV7-2 and TRBJ2-4, with TRBD2 identical over 8 bases. The CDR3 is made up of 15 amino acids. J gave up 0 bases and V 4 bases, and 2 bases lay outside the gene matches. Germline values: CDR1 SGHTA, CDR2 FQGNSA. CDR3 residues: CASSSGGLAKNIQYF. For the CDR3, the DNA is TGTGCCAGCAGCTCGGGGGGGTTAGCCAAAAACATTCAGTACTTC.

This clonotype has ten or more counts. The J gene is TRBJ2-6, the V gene TRBV6-2 or TRBV6-3; tentatively, D is TRBD2 (6 bases). This CDR3 is 19 amino acids long. The V gene's germline CDR1 is MNHEY and CDR2 SVGEGT. Trimming took 0 bases from V and 1 from J, leaving 16 bases between them. The CDR3 region has the DNA TGTGCCAGCAGTTACTCGATTCTTACCGGAGGGTCTGGGGCCAACGTCCTGACTTTC. Protein sequence: CASSYSILTGGSGANVLTF.

This clonotype was observed a handful of times. The chain links TRBV10-3 to TRBJ1-2; 7 nucleotides agree with TRBD1. From germline, CDR1 is ENHRY and CDR2 SYGVKD. The junction had 10 bases not matched to a gene; V was cut back by 8 bases and J by 4 bases. This CDR3 is built from 14 residues. The CDR3 sequence: CAIGHGPGGYGYTF. The CDR3 DNA sequence: TGTGCCATCGGCCATGGTCCAGGGGGCTATGGCTACACCTTC.

The table lists this clonotype with many counts. The CDR3 here is CSVGQGATYNEQFF. The CDR3 nucleotides are TGCAGCGTCGGACAGGGGGCGACGTACAATGAGCAGTTCTTC. The genes are TRBV29-1 and TRBJ2-1; 11 positions match TRBD1. The trim removed 6 bases at V and 4 bases at J, leaving 5 bases unmatched. The CDR3 is 14 amino acids. Germline V gene data show CDR1 as SQVTM and CDR2 as ANQGSEA.